The 25 T cell receptor beta chains reported below all come from one sample, sequenced in a study of Graves' ophthalmopathy and Graves' hyperthyroidism. Transcripts of RNA were the source for amplifying TCR beta CDR3 regions. After a first-round RT-PCR with HTBI primers, a second-round multiplex PCR was run. TCRdb re-derived calls from the multiplex PCR reads in MiXCR, one entry per CDR3 protein. The sample consists of hundreds of thousands of distinct CDR3 sequences, 21% of them appearing once. Sequenced input: peripheral blood. Receptors originate from a woman between 18 and 30 years old with stable Graves' hyperthyroidism.

This clonotype was seen at least ten times. The gene calls are TRBV7-9 and TRBJ2-7; D possibly corresponds to TRBD2 (6 bases). Germline CDR1 reads SEHNR; CDR2 reads FQNEAQ (reference sequence). This CDR3 comprises 12 residues. The V end lost 7 bases, the J end lost 6 bases, and 13 bases lay between the germline ends. The CDR3 protein is CASTRGGFEQYF. The CDR3 coding sequence is TGTGCCAGCACGCGCGGAGGGTTCGAGCAGTACTTC.

The table lists this clonotype with many counts. The chain is built from TRBV20-1 and TRBJ1-1; TRBD1 might be the D (5 bases). The ends were cut back, 3 bases at V and 0 bases at J, with 8 bases in the middle. The CDR3 totals 13 residues. Germline CDR1 reads DFQATT; CDR2 reads SNEGSKA (reference sequence). For the CDR3, the DNA is TGCAGTGCTAGCGGGGCTGTGAACACTGAAGCTTTCTTT. Amino acids: CSASGAVNTEAFF.

This clonotype was picked up many times. V gene TRBV7-9 combines with J gene TRBJ2-7; D is uncertain. The V end was cut by 0 bases, the J end by 0 bases, with 15 bases between. Germline values: CDR1 SEHNR, CDR2 FQNEAQ (reference sequence). This CDR3 has 17 residues. The CDR3 loop reads CASSLAADGRSSYEQYF. The CDR3 DNA reads TGTGCCAGCAGCTTAGCAGCAGATGGTCGGAGCTCCTACGAGCAGTACTTC.

The genes are TRBV7-8 and TRBJ1-1; possibly TRBD1 for D (6 bases). V was trimmed by 1 base and J by 1 base, leaving 10 bases between them. Germline V gene lookup returns CDR1 SGHVS and CDR2 FQNEAQ. The CDR3 length is 15 residues. This chain's CDR3 is CASSLVGGKNTEAFF. In DNA, the CDR3 is TGTGCCAGCAGCTTAGTTGGGGGCAAGAACACTGAAGCTTTCTTT. Combining the CDR3 with reference TRBV7-8 and TRBJ1-1 gives the whole variable domain GAGVSQSPRYKVAKRGQDVALRCDPISGHVSLFWYQQALGQGPEFLTYFQNEAQLDKSGLPSDRFFAERPEGSVSTLKIQRTQQEDSAVYLCASSLVGGKNTEAFFGQGTRLTVV.

This clonotype showed up many times. This chain joins TRBV12-3 or TRBV12-4 and TRBJ1-2; D remains ambiguous. Trimming left V 6 bases short and J 6 bases short, with 11 bases between. The CDR3 is made up of 12 amino acids. The DNA of the CDR3 is TGTGCCAGCAGGATAGGATCTAATGGCTACACCTTC. Protein sequence: CASRIGSNGYTF.

This clonotype came up many times. The CDR3 DNA follows: TGTGCCAGCACCGAACAGGGGAACGAGCAGTACTTC. Its protein product is CASTEQGNEQYF. This rearrangement joins TRBV6-5 to TRBJ2-7; TRBD1 matches at 7 bases. The CDR3 contains 12 residues. The V gene end was trimmed by 7 bases and the J gene end by 5 bases; junction bases not matched to a gene: 5. Germline V lookup: CDR1 MNHEY, CDR2 SVGAGI.

This clonotype appeared many times. The V call is TRBV19, the J call TRBJ1-5; possibly TRBD1 for D (5 bases). Germline CDR1 is LNHDA and CDR2 is SQIVND (reference sequence). The CDR3 consists of 13 residues. The V end was cut by 5 bases, the J end by 7 bases, with 12 bases between. CDR3 in amino acids: CASSQGVRQPQHF. The CDR3 coding sequence is TGTGCCAGTAGTCAAGGGGTGAGGCAGCCCCAGCATTTT.

This clonotype was observed a handful of times. The chain has TRBV29-1 and TRBJ2-7, with a weak D call TRBD1 (5 bases). CDR3 size: 12 residues. Germline CDR1 is SQVTM and CDR2 is ANQGSEA. Trimming pared 7 bases from V and 7 bases from J, leaving 17 bases between. This CDR3 is CSAGASTNEQYF. As DNA, the CDR3 is TGCAGCGCTGGGGCTAGTACCAATGAGCAGTACTTC.

This clonotype appeared many times. This sequence joins TRBV9 and TRBJ1-1, with D tentatively TRBD1 (5 bases). Trimming took 4 bases from V and 1 from J, leaving 14 bases between them. CDR3 length: 15 residues. Germline CDR1 SGDLS, CDR2 YYNGEE. CDR3 sequence (DNA): TGTGCCAGCAGCTCACCGGGACTCAAGAACACTGAAGCTTTCTTT. This gives the protein CASSSPGLKNTEAFF.

This clonotype was observed many times. V is TRBV6-5 and J is TRBJ2-7; D uncertain. Trimming pared 3 bases from V and 1 base from J, leaving 16 bases between. The length of the CDR3 is 16 residues. Germline CDR1 MNHEY, CDR2 SVGAGI. The CDR3 nucleotides read TGTGCCAGCAGTTATTCCCCTATGTCACAGTCCTACGAGCAGTACTTC. Its protein is CASSYSPMSQSYEQYF.

This clonotype was counted a few times. The rearrangement uses TRBV6-1 and TRBJ2-5; D gene ambiguous. CDR1 is MNHNS and CDR2 is SASEGT in the germline V gene. The V gene lost 4 bases and the J gene lost 5 bases, with 11 bases spanning the gap. This CDR3 comprises 13 residues. The CDR3 sequence: CASSVGAFETQYF. CDR3 in DNA: TGTGCCAGCAGTGTTGGAGCTTTTGAGACCCAGTACTTC.

This clonotype appeared many times. The V call is TRBV7-8, the J call TRBJ2-4; TRBD1 matches 9 bases. Germline CDR1 reads SGHVS; CDR2 reads FQNEAQ. V lost 2 bases, J lost 0 bases, and 5 bases stayed unmatched. CDR3 length equals 17 residues. The CDR3 coding sequence is TGTGCCAGCAGCTTACCGTACAGGGGGCTAGCCAAAAACATTCAGTACTTC. Translating gives CASSLPYRGLAKNIQYF.

This clonotype was detected only a few times. The chain carries TRBV3-1 and TRBJ2-7; D may be TRBD1 (7 bases). The CDR3 is 12 amino acids. Trimming left V 3 bases short and J 7 bases short, with 10 bases between. CDR1 and CDR2 from the germline V gene are LGHDT and YNNKEL (reference sequence). CDR3 sequence (DNA): TGTGCCAGCAGCCACCCAGGGGGGGAGCAGTACTTC. Residues: CASSHPGGEQYF.

This clonotype was detected only a few times. The rearrangement joins TRBV27 to TRBJ1-5; D gene uncertain. The germline V and J ends were trimmed by 6 bases and 3 bases, with 15 bases remaining between them. There are 15 residues in the CDR3. Germline-derived CDR1 and CDR2 are MNHEY and SMNVEV (reference sequence). The CDR3 protein is CASSIRGFYNQPQHF. The CDR3 DNA is TGTGCCAGCAGCATACGGGGATTCTACAATCAGCCCCAGCATTTT.

In the case of this clonotype: A much larger clone lies a single base off, so this may be a read error. The chain uses TRBV5-1 and TRBJ2-2; tentative D call: TRBD2 (5 bases). The CDR3 runs 16 residues. Germline CDR1 SGHRS, CDR2 YFSETQ. CDR3 loop: CASGLAFSAYTGELFF. CDR3 coding DNA: TGCGCCAGCGGCTTGGCCTTTAGCGCCTACACCGGGGAGCTGTTTTTT.

At least ten counts were recorded for this clonotype. This rearrangement joins TRBV7-2 to TRBJ2-5; D possibly corresponds to TRBD2 (5 bases). From germline, CDR1 is SGHTA and CDR2 FQGNSA. Trimming pared 6 bases from V and 4 bases from J, leaving 18 bases between. CDR3 size: 15 residues. CDR3 DNA sequence: TGTGCCAGCAGGGGATCGGGGAGTATAGGAGAGACCCAGTACTTC. This codes for CASRGSGSIGETQYF.

This clonotype was seen at least ten times. V usage is TRBV28 and J usage is TRBJ2-5; unclear D gene. The ends were cut back, 7 bases at V and 0 bases at J, with 9 bases in the middle. The CDR3 spans 13 residues. CDR1 and CDR2 (germline): MDHEN, SYDVKM. The CDR3 loop reads CASNIAYQETQYF. CDR3 nucleotides: TGTGCCAGCAATATCGCGTACCAAGAGACCCAGTACTTC.

In this sample, this clonotype turned up many times. The chain employs TRBV10-2 and TRBJ2-7, with TRBD2 identical over 10 bases. Losses at the gene ends were 6 bases for V and 4 bases for J; bases not matched to a gene: 6. The germline gives CDR1 WSHSY, CDR2 SAAADI. This CDR3 comprises 14 residues. The CDR3 nucleotides are TGCGCCAGCAGGCCAGCGGGAGGGCCTTACGAGCAGTACTTC. It translates to CASRPAGGPYEQYF.

This clonotype was counted ten times or more. This sequence joins TRBV12-3 or TRBV12-4 and TRBJ2-7, with TRBD2 identical over 11 bases. This CDR3 region has 18 residues. J gave up 3 bases and V 3 bases, and 13 bases lay outside the gene matches. The CDR3 loop reads CASSLQRSSGRAIYEQYF. CDR3 coding DNA: TGTGCCAGCAGTTTGCAGAGGAGTAGCGGGAGGGCCATCTACGAGCAGTACTTC.

The table lists this clonotype with many counts. The rearrangement joins TRBV6-6 to TRBJ1-1; TRBD1 matches at 7 bases. CDR1 is MNHNY, CDR2 SVGAGI, per germline (reference sequence). CDR3 length equals 21 residues. After removal of 7 bases from V and 1 base from J, the junction contained 27 bases not matched to a gene. The CDR3 sequence is CASIFRGGFYASSGSNTEAFF. The DNA for the CDR3 is TGTGCCAGCATCTTCAGGGGGGGGTTTTACGCTTCCTCCGGGTCGAACACTGAAGCTTTCTTT.

This clonotype showed up many times. The chain combines TRBV10-3 with TRBJ1-1; no clear D. There are 13 residues in the CDR3. Trimming removed 2 bases from V and 1 base from J, with 5 bases in between. Germline V gives CDR1 ENHRY, CDR2 SYGVKD. This CDR3 is CAISEKANTEAFF. CDR3 nucleotide sequence: TGTGCCATCAGTGAGAAGGCGAACACTGAAGCTTTCTTT.

This clonotype was counted many times. The chain recombines TRBV7-9 with TRBJ2-7, with 9 bases matching TRBD2. V shed 5 bases and J 0 bases; nucleotides not matched to a gene: 5. Germline-derived CDR1 and CDR2 are SEHNR and FQNEAQ (reference sequence). There are 15 residues in the CDR3. CDR3 in DNA: TGTGCCAGCAGCGATAGCGGGAGCCGCTCCTACGAGCAGTACTTC. This gives the protein CASSDSGSRSYEQYF.

The CDR3 bases are TGTGCCAGCAGCGACAGGGGGCCCGACCGCAGTAATTATGGCTACACCTTC. It is translated as CASSDRGPDRSNYGYTF. V usage is TRBV4-2 and J usage is TRBJ1-2; 10 bases are shared with TRBD1. There are 17 residues in the CDR3. Germline CDR1 reads LGHNA; CDR2 reads YNFKEQ. Trimming took 5 bases from V and 5 from J; bases not matched to a gene: 14.

This clonotype has ten or more counts. The J gene is TRBJ2-7, the V gene TRBV7-9; D may correspond to TRBD1 or TRBD2 (5 bases each). V was trimmed by 1 base and J by 6 bases, leaving 7 bases between them. Germline V gene sequence: CDR1 SEHNR, CDR2 FQNEAQ (reference sequence). CDR3 length: 12 amino acids. CDR3 region: CASSLVGTEQYF. CDR3 coding DNA: TGTGCCAGCAGCTTAGTGGGGACCGAGCAGTACTTC. Variable domain in full (rest from reference TRBV7-9 and TRBJ2-7): DTGVSQNPRHKITKRGQNVTFRCDPISEHNRLYWYRQTLGQGPEFLTYFQNEAQLEKSRLLSDRFSAERPKGSFSTLEIQRTEQGDSAMYLCASSLVGTEQYFGPGTRLTVT.

This chain joins TRBV3-1 and TRBJ1-3; D is unclear. CDR3 length equals 15 residues. V lost 7 bases and J 0 bases, leaving 13 bases between the germline ends. CDR1 and CDR2 (germline): LGHDT, YNNKEL (reference sequence). Written as DNA, the CDR3 is TGTGCCAGCACAGCGACCGGAGCCTCTGGAAACACCATATATTTT. This codes for CASTATGASGNTIYF.